Shown below are 10 T cell receptor beta chains from a single sample sequenced in a study of blood T cell repertoires in COVID-19. The assay was immunoSEQ multiplex PCR, and TCRdb's table has in-frame clones only and misses some. Among 350,000 to 400,000 clones listed, over 75% were seen once. Material for sequencing was PBMCs or T cells enriched from blood (not recorded which). These TCRs come from a man in his late teens or twenties who had recovered from COVID-19.

As to this clone: This specimen includes other DNA sequences encoding the same CDR3. The J gene is TRBJ2-3, the V gene TRBV5-4; no firm D call. The V end lost 0 bases, the J end lost 4 bases, and 6 bases lay between the germline ends. Germline assignment: CDR1 SGHNT and CDR2 YYREEE (reference sequence). The CDR3 loop spans 13 amino acids. CDR3: CASSLDRADTQYF. As DNA, the CDR3 is TGTGCCAGCAGCTTGGATAGAGCAGATACGCAGTATTTT.

The chain carries TRBV6-2 or TRBV6-3 and TRBJ2-1, with 11 nucleotides matching TRBD2. The CDR3 extends over 14 amino acids. Germline CDR1 is MNHEY and CDR2 is SVGEGT. Germline trimming cut 4 bases from V and 9 bases from J; bases unmatched to any gene: 5. CDR3 region: CASSLAGGRVEQFF. The CDR3, as DNA: TGTGCCAGCAGTTTAGCGGGAGGGAGGGTTGAGCAGTTCTTC.

This clone was observed a single time. This chain links TRBV3-1 (or the pseudogene TRBV3-2) with TRBJ2-1; TRBD2 matches 9 bases. CDR1 LGHDT and CDR2 YNNKEL come from the germline V gene (reference sequence). The junction had 19 bases not matched to a gene; V was cut back by 4 bases and J by 6 bases. The CDR3 sequence is 19 residues long. For the CDR3, the DNA is TGTGCCAGCAGCCCCCATGGGGTAGCGGGAGTTGGGGAGGGCAATGAGCAGTTCTTC. Translation gives CASSPHGVAGVGEGNEQFF.

The gene calls are TRBV12-5 and TRBJ2-1, with TRBD1 matching 7 bases. The CDR3 sequence is 16 residues long. V shed 3 bases, J shed 5 bases, and the junction held 10 bases outside the gene matches. CDR1 LGHNT and CDR2 FRNRAP come from the germline V gene. CDR3: CASGLVLAGTDNEQFF. DNA for the CDR3: TGTGCTAGTGGTTTAGTCCTGGCCGGGACAGACAATGAGCAGTTCTTC.

J is TRBJ1-2 and V is TRBV5-1, with 8 bases lining up with TRBD1. The CDR3 runs 15 residues. The J segment lost 3 bases and the V segment lost 5 bases, leaving 9 bases of the junction unmatched. Germline loops: CDR1 SGHRS, CDR2 YFSETQ. CDR3 in amino acids: CASRKTGGDDYGYTF. The CDR3 DNA reads TGCGCCAGCAGGAAAACAGGGGGGGATGACTATGGCTACACCTTC. Full variable domain (remainder filled in from reference TRBV5-1 and TRBJ1-2): KAGVTQTPRYLIKTRGQQVTLSCSPISGHRSVSWYQQTPGQGLQFLFEYFSETQRNKGNFPGRFSGRQFSNSRSEMNVSTLELGDSALYLCASRKTGGDDYGYTFGSGTRLTVV.

J is TRBJ1-5 and V is TRBV5-8; D remains unclear. Looked up from germline, CDR1 is SGHTS and CDR2 is YDEGEE. This CDR3 region has 16 residues. The V and J ends lost 4 bases and 2 bases respectively, with 16 bases between them. CDR3 coding DNA: TGTGCCAGCAGCCCCAAAACTTATATGGGCAATCAGCCCCAGCATTTT. It codes for CASSPKTYMGNQPQHF. Together with reference TRBV5-8 and TRBJ1-5, the CDR3 gives the full variable domain: EAGVTQSPTHLIKTRGQQATLRCSPISGHTSVYWYQQALGLGLQFLLWYDEGEERNRGNFPPRFSGRQFPNYSSELNVNALELEDSALYLCASSPKTYMGNQPQHFGDGTRLSIL.

V is TRBV6-1 and J is TRBJ1-4; D is perhaps TRBD1 (6 bases). V lost 3 bases and J lost 7, with 9 bases in between. Germline CDR1 MNHNS, CDR2 SASEGT. The CDR3 is made up of 13 amino acids. The CDR3 sequence is CASSDGQSEKLFF. The CDR3 bases are TGTGCCAGCAGTGACGGACAGAGTGAAAAACTGTTTTTT.

The chain uses TRBV7-9 and TRBJ2-7; 7 nucleotides agree with TRBD2. The CDR3 totals 17 residues. J gave up 0 bases and V 5 bases, and 13 bases lay outside the gene matches. Germline CDR1 SEHNR, CDR2 FQNEAQ (reference sequence). The CDR3 DNA reads TGTGCCAGCAGCGGGAGGGTTGGCGGATCAAGCTCCTACGAGCAGTACTTC. This encodes CASSGRVGGSSSYEQYF.

V is TRBV3-1 (or the pseudogene TRBV3-2) and J is TRBJ2-2; D might be TRBD2 (6 bases). This CDR3 is 17 amino acids long. CDR1 and CDR2 (germline): LGHDT, YNNKEL (reference sequence). The V end lost 2 bases, the J end lost 0 bases, and 13 bases lay between the germline ends. The DNA for the CDR3 is TGTGCCAGCAGCCAACGGAAGGGAGGCCCGAACACCGGGGAGCTGTTTTTT. It codes for CASSQRKGGPNTGELFF.

The gene calls are TRBV29-1 and TRBJ1-1, with TRBD1 matching 9 bases. The V gene end was trimmed by 3 bases and the J gene end by 4 bases; junction bases not matched to a gene: 9. CDR1 and CDR2 (germline): SQVTM, ANQGSEA. This CDR3 comprises 15 residues. The DNA of the CDR3 is TGCAGCGTTGAGTACAGGGGGCGCTTGGGCACTGAAGCTTTCTTT. The encoded protein is CSVEYRGRLGTEAFF.